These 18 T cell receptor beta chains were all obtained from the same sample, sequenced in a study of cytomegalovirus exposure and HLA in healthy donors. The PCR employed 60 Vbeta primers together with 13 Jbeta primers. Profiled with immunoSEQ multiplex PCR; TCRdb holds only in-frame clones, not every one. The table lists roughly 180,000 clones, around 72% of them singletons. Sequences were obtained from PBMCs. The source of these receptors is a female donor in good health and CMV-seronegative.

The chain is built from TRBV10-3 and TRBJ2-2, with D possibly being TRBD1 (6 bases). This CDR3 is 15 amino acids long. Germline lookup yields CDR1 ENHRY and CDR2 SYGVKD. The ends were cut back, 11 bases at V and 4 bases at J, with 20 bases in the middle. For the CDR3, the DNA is TGTGCCGCCACCCGGGACATCGCTACCACCGGGGAGCTGTTTTTT. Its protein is CAATRDIATTGELFF.

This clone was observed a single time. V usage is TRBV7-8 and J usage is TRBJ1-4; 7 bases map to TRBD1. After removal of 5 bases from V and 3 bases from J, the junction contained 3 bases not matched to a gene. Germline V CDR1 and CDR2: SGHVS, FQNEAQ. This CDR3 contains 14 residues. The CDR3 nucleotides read TGTGCCAGCAGCGGGACAGAAGCTAATGAAAAACTGTTTTTT. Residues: CASSGTEANEKLFF.

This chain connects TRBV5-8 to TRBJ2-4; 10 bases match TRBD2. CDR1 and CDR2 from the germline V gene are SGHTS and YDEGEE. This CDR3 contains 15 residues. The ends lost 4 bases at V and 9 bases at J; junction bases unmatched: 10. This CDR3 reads CASSAALAGAGIQYF. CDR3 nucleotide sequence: TGTGCCAGCAGCGCGGCCCTAGCGGGGGCTGGCATTCAGTACTTC.

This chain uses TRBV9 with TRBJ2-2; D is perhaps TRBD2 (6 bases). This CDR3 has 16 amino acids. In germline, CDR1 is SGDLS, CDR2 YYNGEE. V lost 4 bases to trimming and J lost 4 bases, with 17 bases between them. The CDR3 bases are TGTGCCAGCAGCTCTACTTCCGGGACTTTCACCGGGGAGCTGTTTTTT. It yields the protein CASSSTSGTFTGELFF.

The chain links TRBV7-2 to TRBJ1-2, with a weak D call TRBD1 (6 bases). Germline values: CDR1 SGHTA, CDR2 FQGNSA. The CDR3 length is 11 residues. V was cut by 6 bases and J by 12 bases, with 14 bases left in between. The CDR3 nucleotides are TGTGCCAGCAGGACAGGACCTATCCACACCTTC. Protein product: CASRTGPIHTF.

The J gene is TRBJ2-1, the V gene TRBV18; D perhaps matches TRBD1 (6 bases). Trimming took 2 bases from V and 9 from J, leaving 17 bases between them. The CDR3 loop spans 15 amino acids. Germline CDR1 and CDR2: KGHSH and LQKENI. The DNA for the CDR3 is TGTGCCAGCTCACCAAAAGGACAGAGGTCAGGTGAGCAGTTCTTC. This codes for CASSPKGQRSGEQFF.

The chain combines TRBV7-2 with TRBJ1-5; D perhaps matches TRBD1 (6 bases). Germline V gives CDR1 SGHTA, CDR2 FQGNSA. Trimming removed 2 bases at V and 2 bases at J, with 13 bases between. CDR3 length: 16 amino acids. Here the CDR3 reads CASSLSRRGGNQPQHF. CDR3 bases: TGTGCCAGCAGCTTATCCCGCAGGGGCGGCAATCAGCCCCAGCATTTT.

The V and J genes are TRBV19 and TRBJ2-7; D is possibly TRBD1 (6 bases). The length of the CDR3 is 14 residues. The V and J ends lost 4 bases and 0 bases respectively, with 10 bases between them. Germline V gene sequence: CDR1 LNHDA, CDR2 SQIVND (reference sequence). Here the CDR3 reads CASSTQGPSYEQYF. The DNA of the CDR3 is TGTGCCAGTAGTACACAGGGTCCCTCCTACGAGCAGTACTTC. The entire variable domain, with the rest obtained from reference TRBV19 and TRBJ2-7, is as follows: DGGITQSPKYLFRKEGQNVTLSCEQNLNHDAMYWYRQDPGQGLRLIYYSQIVNDFQKGDIAEGYSVSREKKESFPLTVTSAQKNPTAFYLCASSTQGPSYEQYFGPGTRLTVT.

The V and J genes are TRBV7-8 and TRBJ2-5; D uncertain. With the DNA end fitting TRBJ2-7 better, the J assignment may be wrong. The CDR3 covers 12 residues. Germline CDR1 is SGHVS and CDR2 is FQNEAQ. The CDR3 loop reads CASSFTSYEQYF. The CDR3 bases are TGTGCCAGCAGCTTCACGAGCTACGAGCAGTACTTC.

CDR3 amino acids: CSVHRNTEAFF. The CDR3 DNA reads as TGCAGTGTTCACAGGAACACTGAAGCTTTCTTT. This chain uses TRBV20-1 with TRBJ1-1; D remains unclear. The CDR3 runs 11 residues. V was pared by 7 bases and J by 1 base, with 7 bases between. Germline-derived CDR1 and CDR2 are DFQATT and SNEGSKA (reference sequence).

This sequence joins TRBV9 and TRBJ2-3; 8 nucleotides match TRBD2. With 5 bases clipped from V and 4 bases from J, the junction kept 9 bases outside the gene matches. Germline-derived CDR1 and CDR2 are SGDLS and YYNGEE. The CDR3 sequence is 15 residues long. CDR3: CASSPSGGGPDTQYF. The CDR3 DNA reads TGTGCCAGCAGTCCCAGCGGGGGAGGGCCAGATACGCAGTATTTT.

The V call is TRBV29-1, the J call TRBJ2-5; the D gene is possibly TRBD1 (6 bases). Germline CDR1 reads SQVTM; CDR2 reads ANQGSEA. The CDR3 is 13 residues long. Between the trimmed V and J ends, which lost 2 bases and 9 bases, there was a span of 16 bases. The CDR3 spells CSVEWGQRQAQYF. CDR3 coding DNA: TGCAGCGTTGAATGGGGGCAAAGGCAGGCCCAGTACTTC. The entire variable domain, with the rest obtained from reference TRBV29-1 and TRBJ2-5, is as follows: SAVISQKPSRDICQRGTSLTIQCQVDSQVTMMFWYRQQPGQSLTLIATANQGSEATYESGFVIDKFPISRPNLTFSTLTVSNMSPEDSSIYLCSVEWGQRQAQYFGPGTRLLVL.

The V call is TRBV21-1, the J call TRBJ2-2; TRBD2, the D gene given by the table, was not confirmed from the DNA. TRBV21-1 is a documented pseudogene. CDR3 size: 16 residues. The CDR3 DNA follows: TGTGCCAGCAGCAAAGAGGTAGCGCCGAACACCGGGGAGCTGTTTTTT. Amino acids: CASSKEVAPNTGELFF.

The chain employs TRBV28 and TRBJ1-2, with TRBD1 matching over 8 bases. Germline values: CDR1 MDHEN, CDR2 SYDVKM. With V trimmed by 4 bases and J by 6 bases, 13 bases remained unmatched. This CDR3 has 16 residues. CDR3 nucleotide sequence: TGTGCCAGCAGTTCCGCTCCAGGGGGCGCGGGTAATGGCTACACCTTC. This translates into CASSSAPGGAGNGYTF.

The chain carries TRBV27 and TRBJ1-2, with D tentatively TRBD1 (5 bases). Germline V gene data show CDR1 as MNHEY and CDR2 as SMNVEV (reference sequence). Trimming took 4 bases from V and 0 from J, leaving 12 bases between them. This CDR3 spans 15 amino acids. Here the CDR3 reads CASSSRGIPNYGYTF. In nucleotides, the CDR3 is TGTGCCAGCAGTTCTCGGGGGATCCCTAACTATGGCTACACCTTC.

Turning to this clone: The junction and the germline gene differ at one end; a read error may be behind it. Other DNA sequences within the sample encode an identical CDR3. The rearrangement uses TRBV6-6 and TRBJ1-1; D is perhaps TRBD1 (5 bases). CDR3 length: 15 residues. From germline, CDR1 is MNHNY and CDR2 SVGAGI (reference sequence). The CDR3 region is CASSYSSTADTEAFF. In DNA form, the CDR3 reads TGTGCCAGCAGTTACTCAAGTACGGCGGACACTGAGGCTTTCTTT.

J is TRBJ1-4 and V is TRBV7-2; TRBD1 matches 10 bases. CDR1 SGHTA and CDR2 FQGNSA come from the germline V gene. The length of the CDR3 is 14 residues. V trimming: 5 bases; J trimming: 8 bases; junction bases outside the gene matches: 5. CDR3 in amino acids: CASSPGQGNEKLFF. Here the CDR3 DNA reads TGTGCCAGCAGCCCGGGACAGGGGAACGAAAAACTGTTTTTT.

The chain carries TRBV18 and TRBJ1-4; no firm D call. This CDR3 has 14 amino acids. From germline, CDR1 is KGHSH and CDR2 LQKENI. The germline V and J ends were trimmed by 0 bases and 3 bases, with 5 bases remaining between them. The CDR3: CASSPPPANEKLFF. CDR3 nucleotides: TGTGCCAGCTCACCACCTCCGGCTAATGAAAAACTGTTTTTT.